These 21 T cell receptor beta chains originate from one sample sequenced in a study of lymphopenia after photon versus proton radiotherapy. TCRdb's table, derived via immunoSEQ multiplex PCR, lists solely in-frame clones and lacks some. The data hold about 20,000 clones, with more than 85% observed a single time. Sequencing used peripheral blood, obtained from a patient treated with photon-based radiotherapy. The receptors were sampled from a woman aged 35 to 49 with cholangiocarcinoma.

The chain combines TRBV5-6 with TRBJ1-2; the D gene is possibly TRBD1 (5 bases). The CDR3 sequence is 14 residues long. CDR1 SGHDT and CDR2 YYEEEE come from the germline V gene. With 5 bases removed from V and 4 bases from J, the gap between germline ends came to 15 bases. The CDR3 nucleotides are TGTGCCAGCAGGGGGTTTGGGGCAAGCTATGGCTACACCTTC. Protein sequence: CASRGFGASYGYTF. Complete variable domain (other parts from reference TRBV5-6 and TRBJ1-2): DAGVTQSPTHLIKTRGQQVTLRCSPKSGHDTVSWYQQALGQGPQFIFQYYEEEERQRGNFPDRFSGHQFPNYSSELNVNALLLGDSALYLCASRGFGASYGYTFGSGTRLTVV.

V usage is TRBV4-1 and J usage is TRBJ1-3; no firm D call. CDR1 is MGHRA and CDR2 is YSYEKL in the germline V gene. The V end lost 4 bases, the J end lost 0 bases, and 10 bases lay between the germline ends. The CDR3 length is 15 residues. Written as DNA, the CDR3 is TGCGCCAGCAGCCCCCCCGGAAGCTCTGGAAACACCATATATTTT. Protein sequence: CASSPPGSSGNTIYF.

The V and J genes are TRBV5-4 and TRBJ2-5; possible D gene TRBD1, 5 bases. Germline V gene sequence: CDR1 SGHNT, CDR2 YYREEE (reference sequence). Trimming removed 2 bases at V and 2 bases at J, with 7 bases between. CDR3 length: 13 amino acids. Here the CDR3 reads CASSFGAQETQYF. The CDR3 nucleotides read TGTGCCAGCAGCTTTGGGGCACAAGAGACCCAGTACTTC.

The J gene is TRBJ2-1, the V gene TRBV18; TRBD2 aligns across 9 bases. The CDR3 loop spans 17 amino acids. Germline V gene sequence: CDR1 KGHSH, CDR2 LQKENI. V lost 0 bases to trimming and J lost 3 bases; unmatched junction nucleotides: 6. The CDR3 loop is CASSPPKAGGFYNEQFF. In DNA form, the CDR3 reads TGTGCCAGCTCACCACCAAAAGCGGGAGGATTCTACAATGAGCAGTTCTTC.

The gene calls are TRBV11-3 and TRBJ1-2, with D tentatively TRBD1 (5 bases). The ends were cut back, 5 bases at V and 4 bases at J, with 26 bases in the middle. CDR3 length equals 18 residues. CDR1 and CDR2 from the germline V gene are SGHNT and YENEEA. DNA for the CDR3: TGTGCCAGCAGCGAACTGGGACGGCCAGAGGATGGGAGCTATGGCTACACCTTC. This sequence encodes CASSELGRPEDGSYGYTF.

The chain joins TRBV6-6 to TRBJ2-7, with a weak D call TRBD2 (7 bases). The CDR3 contains 15 residues. Trimming took off 1 base at V and 6 bases at J, with 16 bases between the two ends. CDR1 is MNHNY and CDR2 is SVGAGI in the germline V gene (reference sequence). The CDR3 is CASSYWGGQLGEQYF. The CDR3 bases are TGTGCCAGCAGTTACTGGGGGGGACAACTGGGCGAGCAGTACTTC.

The chain joins TRBV9 to TRBJ1-3; tentative D call: TRBD1 (6 bases). The V end was cut by 7 bases, the J end by 1 base, with 9 bases between. Germline lookup yields CDR1 SGDLS and CDR2 YYNGEE. The CDR3 is made up of 13 amino acids. The CDR3 region is CASEGVSGNTIYF. DNA of the CDR3: TGTGCCAGCGAGGGGGTGTCTGGAAACACCATATATTTT.

The rearrangement joins TRBV6-4 to TRBJ1-1, with 8 positions matching TRBD1. The junction had 4 bases not matched to a gene; V was cut back by 6 bases and J by 4 bases. The germline V gene encodes CDR1 MRHNA and CDR2 SNTAGT. CDR3 length equals 13 residues. CDR3 amino acids: CASSVDRGTEAFF. The CDR3 DNA is TGTGCCAGCAGCGTTGACAGGGGCACTGAAGCTTTCTTT.

The chain carries TRBV5-4 and TRBJ1-1; D unclear. The CDR3 sequence is 15 residues long. Per germline, CDR1 SGHNT and CDR2 YYREEE (reference sequence). V was clipped by 5 bases and J by 0 bases, with 14 bases between them. The CDR3 coding sequence is TGTGCCAGCAGTCCACCGGACGGCATGAACACTGAAGCTTTCTTT. It codes for CASSPPDGMNTEAFF. Full variable domain (remainder filled in from reference TRBV5-4 and TRBJ1-1): ETGVTQSPTHLIKTRGQQVTLRCSSQSGHNTVSWYQQALGQGPQFIFQYYREEENGRGNFPPRFSGLQFPNYSSELNVNALELDDSALYLCASSPPDGMNTEAFFGQGTRLTVV.

This chain links TRBV18 with TRBJ1-3; D is undetermined. Deletions cut 6 bases from V and 8 bases from J, with 11 bases between. The length of the CDR3 is 12 residues. Germline V gene sequence: CDR1 KGHSH, CDR2 LQKENI. Here the CDR3 reads CASSPNPDTIYF. CDR3 nucleotide sequence: TGTGCCAGCTCCCCAAACCCTGACACCATATATTTT.

This rearrangement joins TRBV5-1 to TRBJ1-2; D is perhaps TRBD1 (6 bases). Germline CDR1 reads SGHRS; CDR2 reads YFSETQ. V was shortened by 3 bases and J by 4 bases, with 7 bases between the two germline ends. CDR3 length: 12 amino acids. Here the CDR3 reads CASSSDSYGYTF. In nucleotides, the CDR3 is TGCGCCAGCAGCTCGGACAGCTATGGCTACACCTTC.

The chain employs TRBV6-1 and TRBJ2-5; TRBD2 is a possible D gene (6 bases). CDR3 length: 16 amino acids. Germline V CDR1 and CDR2: MNHNS, SASEGT. V was pared by 2 bases and J by 7 bases, with 20 bases between. The DNA for the CDR3 is TGTGCCAGCAGTGAACTAAAGGTTGGAGGGGAAGTGACCCAGTACTTC. Residues: CASSELKVGGEVTQYF.

The chain joins TRBV6-6 to TRBJ2-7, with TRBD2 as a possible D gene (6 bases). Germline CDR1 MNHNY, CDR2 SVGAGI (reference sequence). The CDR3 has 16 residues. V dropped 4 bases and J dropped 6 bases, with 22 bases sitting between them. CDR3 amino acids: CASSSSGTSVPGEQYF. CDR3 DNA: TGTGCCAGCAGTTCCTCCGGGACTTCCGTACCAGGCGAGCAGTACTTC.

The chain links TRBV5-4 to TRBJ2-2, with 7 positions matching TRBD1. The trim removed 2 bases at V and 6 bases at J, leaving 1 base unmatched. The length of the CDR3 is 13 residues. In germline, CDR1 is SGHNT, CDR2 YYREEE (reference sequence). CDR3 residues: CASSFQGAGELFF. DNA of the CDR3: TGTGCCAGCAGCTTCCAGGGGGCCGGGGAGCTGTTTTTT.

J is TRBJ2-2 and V is TRBV28, with D unclear. V was cut by 2 bases and J by 6 bases, with 10 bases left in between. This CDR3 comprises 14 residues. CDR1 and CDR2 from the germline V gene are MDHEN and SYDVKM. The CDR3: CASSLIGWAGELFF. The CDR3 DNA follows: TGTGCCAGCAGTTTAATAGGGTGGGCCGGGGAGCTGTTTTTT.

The rearrangement joins TRBV10-3 to TRBJ2-1; possibly TRBD2 for D (6 bases). Per germline, CDR1 ENHRY and CDR2 SYGVKD. The CDR3 totals 14 residues. V was pared by 4 bases and J by 3 bases, with 10 bases between. The CDR3 region has the DNA TGTGCCATCAGTGGGATGGGGGGCTACAATGAGCAGTTCTTC. Translating gives CAISGMGGYNEQFF.

J is TRBJ2-7 and V is TRBV18, with a weak D call TRBD1 (6 bases). The CDR3 contains 16 residues. Germline V CDR1 and CDR2: KGHSH, LQKENI. Trimming took 2 bases from V and 1 from J, leaving 15 bases between them. CDR3: CASSPLGTMVSYEQYF. CDR3 sequence (DNA): TGTGCCAGCTCACCATTAGGGACAATGGTATCCTACGAGCAGTACTTC.

The chain's CDR3 is CASSATSGRPGGELFF. The CDR3 coding sequence is TGTGCCAGCAGCGCCACTAGCGGGAGGCCAGGCGGGGAGCTGTTTTTT. The chain joins TRBV7-2 to TRBJ2-2; TRBD2 matches 12 bases. Germline CDR1 SGHTA, CDR2 FQGNSA. The ends lost 5 bases at V and 7 bases at J; junction bases unmatched: 8. CDR3 size: 16 residues.

This clone was detected once. The rearrangement uses TRBV25-1 and TRBJ2-3; 7 bases are a match to TRBD2. Germline CDR1 reads MGHDK; CDR2 reads SYGVNS. V dropped 1 base and J dropped 6; count of bases not matched to a gene: 10. This CDR3 is 16 amino acids long. The CDR3 sequence is CASSEFGGSGLDTQYF. CDR3 coding DNA: TGTGCCAGCAGTGAATTTGGCGGGAGCGGTTTGGATACGCAGTATTTT.

CDR3 DNA sequence: TGTGCCAGCAGCAGCCCCGCGACCTTCGGGGCCAATGAGCAGTTCTTC. This encodes CASSSPATFGANEQFF. The V gene is TRBV11-2, the J gene TRBJ2-1, with D perhaps assigned TRBD1 or TRBD2 (5 bases each). Germline values: CDR1 SGHAT, CDR2 FQNNGV. There are 16 residues in the CDR3. Trimming left V 5 bases short and J 6 bases short, with 20 bases between.

This chain joins TRBV7-9 and TRBJ1-3; D unresolved. V was shortened by 1 base and J by 4 bases, with 5 bases between the two germline ends. The length of the CDR3 is 13 residues. From germline, CDR1 is SEHNR and CDR2 FQNEAQ (reference sequence). This CDR3 is CASSLVGGNTIYF. CDR3 DNA sequence: TGTGCCAGCAGCTTAGTTGGAGGAAACACCATATATTTT.